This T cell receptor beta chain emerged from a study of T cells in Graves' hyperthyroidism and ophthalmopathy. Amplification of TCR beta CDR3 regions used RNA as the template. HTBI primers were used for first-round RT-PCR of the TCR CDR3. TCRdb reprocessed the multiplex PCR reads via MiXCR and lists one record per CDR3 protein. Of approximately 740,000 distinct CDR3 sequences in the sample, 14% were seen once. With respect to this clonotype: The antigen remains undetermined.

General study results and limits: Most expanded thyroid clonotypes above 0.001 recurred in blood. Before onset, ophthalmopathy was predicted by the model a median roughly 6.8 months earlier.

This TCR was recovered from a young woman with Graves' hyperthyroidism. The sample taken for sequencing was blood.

The DNA for the CDR3 is TGTGCCAGCCGCCGGGGCCTCTCCTACAATGAGCAGTTCTTC. It encodes CASRRGLSYNEQFF. V gene TRBV3-1 combines with J gene TRBJ2-1; D may be TRBD1 or TRBD2 (5 bases each). CDR1 LGHDT and CDR2 YNNKEL come from the germline V gene (reference sequence). V lost 8 bases and J lost 0, with 11 bases in between. The CDR3 is 14 residues long.